A single sample is the source of the 22 T cell receptor beta chains below, sequenced in a study of Graves' ophthalmopathy and Graves' hyperthyroidism. The TCR beta CDR3 regions underwent amplification from RNA transcripts. After a first-round RT-PCR with HTBI primers, a second-round multiplex PCR was run. One entry per CDR3 protein results from TCRdb running MiXCR on the multiplex PCR reads. This sample yields 200,000 to 250,000 distinct CDR3 sequences, of which 20% to 25% are seen a single time; roughly 39% belongs to the top ten. Specimen: peripheral blood. These receptors originate from a woman in her forties or fifties with Graves' ophthalmopathy.

There are many counts of this clonotype. This chain links TRBV12-3 or TRBV12-4 with TRBJ1-1; D is ambiguous. Deletions cut 2 bases from V and 2 bases from J, with 21 bases between. The CDR3 consists of 18 residues. CDR3 region: CASSLSYHARVENTEAFF. The CDR3 DNA follows: TGTGCCAGCAGTTTATCTTACCATGCTAGGGTAGAAAACACTGAAGCTTTCTTT.

A word on this clonotype: Compared with germline, one end of the junction differs, possibly owing to a read error. V usage is TRBV6-5 and J usage is TRBJ2-7; D unresolved. Germline loops: CDR1 MNHEY, CDR2 SVGAGI. The CDR3 is made up of 15 amino acids. For the CDR3, the DNA is TGTGCCAGCAGTTACGGGATCACCAACCCCTACGAGCAGTGCTTC. Translating it yields CASSYGITNPYEQCF.

This clonotype has a single count. The rearrangement uses TRBV6-5 and TRBJ2-5, with 8 bases fitting TRBD2. Germline assignment: CDR1 MNHEY and CDR2 SVGAGI. V lost 4 bases, J lost 8 bases, and 12 bases stayed unmatched. There are 15 residues in the CDR3. Here the CDR3 reads CASSLRGGTSDTQYF. In DNA, the CDR3 is TGTGCCAGCAGTTTACGGGGAGGGACTAGTGACACCCAGTACTTC.

This clonotype showed up just a few times. The chain couples TRBV3-1 to TRBJ1-2; D not resolved. CDR3 size: 12 residues. CDR1 is LGHDT and CDR2 is YNNKEL in the germline V gene (reference sequence). Trimming shortened V by 2 bases and J by 10 bases, and 11 bases separated the two germline ends. CDR3 sequence reads: CASSQSDGAYTF. CDR3 DNA sequence: TGTGCCAGCAGCCAAAGTGACGGAGCCTACACCTTC. The whole variable domain, remainder taken from reference TRBV3-1 and TRBJ1-2, is DTAVSQTPKYLVTQMGNDKSIKCEQNLGHDTMYWYKQDSKKFLKIMFSYNNKELIINETVPNRFSPKSPDKAHLNLHINSLELGDSAVYFCASSQSDGAYTFGSGTRLTVV.

Many counts were recorded for this clonotype. This chain connects TRBV20-1 to TRBJ2-5; TRBD2 matches 8 bases. The V segment lost 5 bases and the J segment 3 bases; nucleotides outside the gene matches: 5. This CDR3 spans 13 amino acids. Germline CDR1 reads DFQATT; CDR2 reads SNEGSKA (reference sequence). CDR3: CSAPPGGKETQYF. The CDR3 region has the DNA TGCAGTGCTCCCCCGGGGGGGAAAGAGACCCAGTACTTC.

This rearrangement joins TRBV6-1 to TRBJ1-2; D remains unclear. V was clipped by 1 base and J by 5 bases, with 14 bases between them. From germline, CDR1 is MNHNS and CDR2 SASEGT. The CDR3 totals 15 residues. This CDR3 reads CASSEETALGYGYTF. As DNA, the CDR3 is TGTGCCAGCAGTGAAGAGACGGCTCTCGGTTATGGCTACACCTTC.

This clonotype was detected ten times or more. The chain uses TRBV12-3 or TRBV12-4 and TRBJ2-7; possibly TRBD1 for D (5 bases). Trimming stripped 1 base from V and 2 bases from J, with 9 bases between. This CDR3 is built from 14 residues. The CDR3 reads CASSLEHRTYEQYF. CDR3 nucleotide sequence: TGTGCCAGCAGTTTAGAGCACAGGACCTACGAGCAGTACTTC.

There are many counts of this clonotype. V is TRBV15 and J is TRBJ2-7, with 7 nucleotides matching TRBD1. Germline assignment: CDR1 LNHNV and CDR2 YYDKDF (reference sequence). The V segment lost 1 base and the J segment 2 bases; nucleotides outside the gene matches: 5. The CDR3 loop spans 15 amino acids. In nucleotides, the CDR3 is TGTGCCACCAGCAGAGGCACACAGGGGCCCTACGAGCAGTACTTC. This sequence encodes CATSRGTQGPYEQYF.

At least ten counts were recorded for this clonotype. The V gene is TRBV20-1, the J gene TRBJ1-5; D unresolved. The CDR3 loop spans 15 amino acids. Trimming pared 1 base from V and 8 bases from J, leaving 18 bases between. Germline V gene sequence: CDR1 DFQATT, CDR2 SNEGSKA (reference sequence). The CDR3 DNA sequence: TGCAGTGCTAGAGGTACCCCAGCCGTAAGGGAGCCCCAGCATTTT. This translates into CSARGTPAVREPQHF.

This clonotype appeared many times. CDR3 amino acids: CSAEESGRSIYGYTF. DNA for the CDR3: TGCAGTGCTGAGGAATCGGGCAGAAGCATCTATGGCTACACCTTC. The chain has TRBV20-1 and TRBJ1-2; D gene uncertain. Germline loops: CDR1 DFQATT, CDR2 SNEGSKA (reference sequence). The CDR3 extends over 15 amino acids. V shed 5 bases and J shed 4 bases, with 20 bases lying between them.

This clonotype was picked up a small number of times. The CDR3 protein is CASSWGTPTDTQYF. CDR3 bases: TGCGCCAGCAGCTGGGGGACTCCTACAGATACGCAGTATTTT. The chain couples TRBV5-1 to TRBJ2-3, with a possible D match to TRBD2 (6 bases). CDR3 length equals 14 residues. The ends were cut back, 3 bases at V and 3 bases at J, with 11 bases in the middle. CDR1 and CDR2 (germline): SGHRS, YFSETQ.

This clonotype was recorded many times. This rearrangement joins TRBV25-1 to TRBJ2-4; tentatively, D is TRBD1 (6 bases). This CDR3 has 15 amino acids. V was clipped by 1 base and J by 4 bases, with 11 bases between them. Germline V gene lookup returns CDR1 MGHDK and CDR2 SYGVNS. In DNA, the CDR3 is TGTGCCAGCAGTGAATCGGACAGCAAGAAAAACATTCAGTACTTC. Translation: CASSESDSKKNIQYF. The whole variable domain, remainder taken from reference TRBV25-1 and TRBJ2-4, is EADIYQTPRYLVIGTGKKITLECSQTMGHDKMYWYQQDPGMELHLIHYSYGVNSTEKGDLSSESTVSRIRTEHFPLTLESARPSHTSQYLCASSESDSKKNIQYFGAGTRLSVL.

This clonotype was seen ten or more times. J is TRBJ1-1 and V is TRBV30; no clear D. Germline V gene sequence: CDR1 GTSNPN, CDR2 SVGIG (reference sequence). This CDR3 has 12 amino acids. Trimming took 1 base from V and 4 from J, leaving 7 bases between them. The CDR3 here is CAWSGDGTEAFF. Here the CDR3 DNA reads TGTGCCTGGAGTGGGGATGGCACTGAAGCTTTCTTT.

This clonotype has a count of ten or more. The chain couples TRBV11-2 to TRBJ1-1; tentatively, D is TRBD1 (6 bases). Germline-derived CDR1 and CDR2 are SGHAT and FQNNGV. The CDR3 is 16 residues long. V lost 2 bases and J 4 bases, leaving 17 bases between the germline ends. CDR3 sequence: CASSLSSQGWVTEAFF. DNA of the CDR3: TGTGCCAGCAGCTTATCATCGCAGGGGTGGGTCACTGAAGCTTTCTTT.

This clonotype has ten or more counts. The rearrangement uses TRBV7-3 and TRBJ2-2; D not certain. From germline, CDR1 is SGHTA and CDR2 FQGTGA. The CDR3 has 12 residues. V lost 3 bases, J lost 8 bases, and 7 bases lay in between. CDR3 DNA: TGTGCCAGCAGCTTCGGCGAAGGGGAGCTGTTTTTT. Its protein product is CASSFGEGELFF.

This clonotype came up many times. V and J are TRBV5-5 and TRBJ2-7; D gene unclear. The germline gives CDR1 SGHKS, CDR2 YYEKEE (reference sequence). V lost 4 bases and J lost 4, with 15 bases in between. The CDR3 totals 14 residues. CDR3 in DNA: TGTGCCAGCAGCGCAAACATGGAGCAGTACGAGCAGTACTTC. Amino acid sequence: CASSANMEQYEQYF.

The table lists this clonotype with many counts. The chain uses TRBV6-1 and TRBJ1-1; 8 bases agree with TRBD1. CDR1 and CDR2 from the germline V gene are MNHNS and SASEGT. V shed 4 bases and J 4 bases; nucleotides not matched to a gene: 5. This CDR3 is 14 amino acids long. The CDR3 reads CASSATTGVTEAFF. DNA of the CDR3: TGTGCCAGCAGTGCGACGACAGGGGTCACTGAAGCTTTCTTT.

There are many counts of this clonotype. The chain is built from TRBV27 and TRBJ2-7; D unclear. V dropped 5 bases and J dropped 4 bases, with 12 bases sitting between them. Looked up from germline, CDR1 is MNHEY and CDR2 is SMNVEV (reference sequence). There are 13 residues in the CDR3. CDR3 sequence reads: CASSPGRLYEQYF. The CDR3 coding sequence is TGTGCCAGCAGTCCAGGTCGGTTATACGAGCAGTACTTC.

The gene calls are TRBV28 and TRBJ2-7; TRBD1 might be the D (5 bases). The CDR3 is made up of 13 amino acids. Germline V gene data show CDR1 as MDHEN and CDR2 as SYDVKM. V dropped 3 bases and J dropped 2 bases, with 8 bases sitting between them. The CDR3 coding sequence is TGTGCCAGCAGTTTTCAGGGTACCTACGAGCAGTACTTC. This codes for CASSFQGTYEQYF.

This clonotype was seen repeatedly, ten times or more. J is TRBJ1-1 and V is TRBV6-2 or TRBV6-3; no reliable D call. The CDR3 spans 13 residues. Germline loops: CDR1 MNHEY, CDR2 SVGEGT. Trimming shortened V by 2 bases and J by 4 bases, and 8 bases separated the two germline ends. The DNA for the CDR3 is TGTGCCAGCAGTTACGTAGCGGCCACTGAAGCTTTCTTT. Translation: CASSYVAATEAFF.

This clonotype was recorded many times. The chain is built from TRBV11-2 and TRBJ2-5, with D maybe TRBD1 (6 bases). V was trimmed by 5 bases and J by 2 bases, leaving 15 bases between them. The CDR3 loop spans 15 amino acids. Germline CDR1 is SGHAT and CDR2 is FQNNGV. The CDR3 bases are TGTGCCAGCAGCCAGGGAAATACAGGGCAAGAGACCCAGTACTTC. It yields the protein CASSQGNTGQETQYF.

This clonotype has more than one count but fewer than ten. The chain carries TRBV7-3 and TRBJ2-7; 11 bases agree with TRBD1. J gave up 6 bases and V 5 bases, and 3 bases lay outside the gene matches. CDR1 is SGHTA, CDR2 FQGTGA, per germline. CDR3 length: 13 amino acids. The CDR3: CASSVDRGREQYF. The DNA of the CDR3 is TGTGCCAGCAGCGTGGACAGGGGGCGCGAGCAGTACTTC.